Listed below are T cell receptor beta chains from one sample, sequenced in a study of shared clonotypes between healthy human individuals. Assay used: immunoSEQ multiplex PCR; TCRdb lists only in-frame clones, some missing. Counted here are 330,000 or so clones, approximately 79% occurring once; the ten biggest clones make up about 9.4%. The sequenced sample consisted of memory CD4+ T cells sorted from blood. These receptors were collected from a man in his thirties or forties in good health. Both conserved end residues are part of each CDR3. The D gene is left open where the match is weak. Clone size, where shown, is once, few, many, or a class for clones that have expanded.

J	size	V	D	CDR3	DNA
TRBJ2-7	NA	TRBV18	TRBD2	CASSPSAGPYEQYF	TGTGCCAGCTCACCCTCAGCGGGACCCTACGAGCAGTACTTC
TRBJ2-1	NA	TRBV11-2	NA	CASSLSPDNEQFF	TGTGCCAGCAGCTTAAGTCCGGACAATGAGCAGTTCTTC
TRBJ2-1	NA	TRBV7-2	NA	CASSPGGSGSYNEQFF	TGTGCCAGCAGCCCAGGGGGTAGCGGGTCCTACAATGAGCAGTTCTTC
TRBJ1-1	NA	TRBV28	NA	CASLKAGYMNTEAFF	TGTGCCAGCCTCAAGGCCGGCTACATGAACACTGAAGCTTTCTTT
TRBJ1-5	NA	TRBV18	TRBD1	CASSARGTGGPQPQHF	TGTGCCAGCTCTGCTCGAGGGACAGGGGGCCCTCAGCCCCAGCATTTT
TRBJ1-1	NA	TRBV28	TRBD1	CASSPWTGAEAFF	TGTGCCAGCAGTCCTTGGACAGGCGCCGAAGCTTTCTTT
TRBJ2-6	medium-sized	TRBV2	NA	CASSGTAGQANVLTF	TGTGCCAGCAGTGGGACAGCTGGACAGGCCAACGTCCTGACTTTC
TRBJ2-2	NA	TRBV7-8	NA	CASSSPAPGELFF	TGTGCCAGCAGCTCGCCAGCTCCCGGGGAGCTGTTTTTT
TRBJ2-7	few	TRBV29-1	NA	CSVDLGTSYEQYF	TGCAGCGTTGATCTAGGGACCTCCTACGAGCAGTACTTC
TRBJ2-7	NA	TRBV10-3	NA	CAISESGTAYEQYF	TGTGCCATCAGTGAGTCGGGAACGGCTTACGAGCAGTACTTC